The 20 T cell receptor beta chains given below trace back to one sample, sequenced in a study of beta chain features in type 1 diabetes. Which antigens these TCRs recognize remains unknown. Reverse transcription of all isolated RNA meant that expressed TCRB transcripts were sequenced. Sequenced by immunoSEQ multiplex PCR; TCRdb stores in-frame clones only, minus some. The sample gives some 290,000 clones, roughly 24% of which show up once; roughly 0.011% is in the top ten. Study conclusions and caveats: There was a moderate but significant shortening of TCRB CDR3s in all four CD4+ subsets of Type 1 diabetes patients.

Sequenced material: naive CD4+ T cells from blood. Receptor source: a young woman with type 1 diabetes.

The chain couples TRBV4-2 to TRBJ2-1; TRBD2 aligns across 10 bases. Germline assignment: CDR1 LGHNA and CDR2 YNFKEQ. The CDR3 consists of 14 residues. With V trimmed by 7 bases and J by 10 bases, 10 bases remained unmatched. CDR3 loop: CASTSLAGAPEQFF. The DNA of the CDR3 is TGTGCCAGCACCTCCCTAGCGGGAGCACCCGAGCAGTTCTTC.

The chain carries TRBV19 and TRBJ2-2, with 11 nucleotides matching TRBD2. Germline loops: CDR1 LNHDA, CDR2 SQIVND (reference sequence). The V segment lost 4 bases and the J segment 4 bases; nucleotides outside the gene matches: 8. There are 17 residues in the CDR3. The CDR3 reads CASSRVSGRAVTGELFF. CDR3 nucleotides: TGTGCCAGTAGTAGGGTTAGCGGGAGGGCCGTCACCGGGGAGCTGTTTTTT.

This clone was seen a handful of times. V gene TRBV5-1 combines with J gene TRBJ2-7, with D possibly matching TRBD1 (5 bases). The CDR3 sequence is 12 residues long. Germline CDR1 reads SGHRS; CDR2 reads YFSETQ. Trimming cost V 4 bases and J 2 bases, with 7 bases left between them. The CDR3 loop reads CASSRGAYEQYF. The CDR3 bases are TGCGCCAGCAGCAGGGGCGCCTACGAGCAGTACTTC.

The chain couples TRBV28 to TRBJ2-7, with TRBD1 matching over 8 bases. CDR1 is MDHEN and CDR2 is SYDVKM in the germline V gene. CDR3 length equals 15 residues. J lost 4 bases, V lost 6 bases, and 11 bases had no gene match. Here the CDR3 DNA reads TGTGCCAGCAGACGACAGGGGTTTGGGAAGTACGAGCAGTACTTC. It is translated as CASRRQGFGKYEQYF.

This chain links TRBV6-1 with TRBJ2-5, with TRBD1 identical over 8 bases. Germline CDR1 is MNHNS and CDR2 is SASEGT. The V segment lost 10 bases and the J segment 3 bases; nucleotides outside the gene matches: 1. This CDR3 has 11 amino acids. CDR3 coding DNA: TGTGCCACGGACAGGGAAGAGACCCAGTACTTC. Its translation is CATDREETQYF.

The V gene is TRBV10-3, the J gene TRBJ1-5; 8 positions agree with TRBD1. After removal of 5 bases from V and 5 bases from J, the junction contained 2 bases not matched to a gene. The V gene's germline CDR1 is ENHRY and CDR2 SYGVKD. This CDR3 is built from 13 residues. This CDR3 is CAISTGGDQPQHF. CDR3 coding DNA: TGTGCCATCAGTACAGGGGGAGATCAGCCCCAGCATTTT.

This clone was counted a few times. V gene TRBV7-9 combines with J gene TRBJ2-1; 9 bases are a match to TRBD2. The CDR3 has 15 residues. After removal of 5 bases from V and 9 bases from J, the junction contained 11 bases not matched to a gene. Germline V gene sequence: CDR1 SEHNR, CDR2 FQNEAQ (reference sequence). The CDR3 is CASSPRGGRAVEQFF. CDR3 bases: TGTGCCAGCAGCCCCCGCGGCGGGAGGGCTGTTGAGCAGTTCTTC.

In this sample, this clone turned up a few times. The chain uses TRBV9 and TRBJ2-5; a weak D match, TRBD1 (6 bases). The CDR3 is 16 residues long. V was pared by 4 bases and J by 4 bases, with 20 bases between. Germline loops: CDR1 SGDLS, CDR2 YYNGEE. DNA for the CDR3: TGTGCCAGCAGCTCGAGGAGGACAGCTACCTCAGAGACCCAGTACTTC. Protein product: CASSSRRTATSETQYF.

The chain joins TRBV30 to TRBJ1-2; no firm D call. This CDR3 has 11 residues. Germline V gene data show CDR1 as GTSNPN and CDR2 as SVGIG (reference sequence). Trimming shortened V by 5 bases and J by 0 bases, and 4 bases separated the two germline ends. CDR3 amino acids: CAWSSNYGYTF. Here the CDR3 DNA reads TGTGCCTGGTCGTCTAACTATGGCTACACCTTC.

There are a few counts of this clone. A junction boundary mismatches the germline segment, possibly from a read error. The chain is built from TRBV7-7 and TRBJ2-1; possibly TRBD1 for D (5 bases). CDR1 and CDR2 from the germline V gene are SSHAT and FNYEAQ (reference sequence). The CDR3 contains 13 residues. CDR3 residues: CASSLWQGNEQFF. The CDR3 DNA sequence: TGTGCTAGCAGCTTATGGCAGGGCAATGAGCAGTTCTTC.

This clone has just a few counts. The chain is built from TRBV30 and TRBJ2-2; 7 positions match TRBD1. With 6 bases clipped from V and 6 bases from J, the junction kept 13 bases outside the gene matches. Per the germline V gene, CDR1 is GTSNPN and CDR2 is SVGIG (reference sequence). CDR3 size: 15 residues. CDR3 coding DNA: TGTGCCTGCCAGGGGCAGGGGGAAAACCCCGGGGAGCTGTTTTTT. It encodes CACQGQGENPGELFF. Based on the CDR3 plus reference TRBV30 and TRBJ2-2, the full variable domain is SQTIHQWPATLVQPVGSPLSLECTVEGTSNPNLYWYRQAAGRGLQLLFYSVGIGQISSEVPQNLSASRPQDRQFILSSKKLLLSDSGFYLCACQGQGENPGELFFGEGSRLTVL.

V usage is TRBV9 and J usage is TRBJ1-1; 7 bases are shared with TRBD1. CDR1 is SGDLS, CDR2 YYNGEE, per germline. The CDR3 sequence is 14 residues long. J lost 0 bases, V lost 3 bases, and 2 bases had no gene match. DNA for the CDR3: TGTGCCAGCAGCGCGGGACAGTTGAACACTGAAGCTTTCTTT. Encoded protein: CASSAGQLNTEAFF.

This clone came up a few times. CDR3 in DNA: TGCAGCGTTGAACCGGGGGGGAATGAGCAGTTCTTC. It codes for CSVEPGGNEQFF. The chain recombines TRBV29-1 with TRBJ2-1, with TRBD2 matching over 8 bases. The CDR3 extends over 12 amino acids. With 2 bases clipped from V and 7 bases from J, the junction kept 1 base outside the gene matches. Per germline, CDR1 SQVTM and CDR2 ANQGSEA.

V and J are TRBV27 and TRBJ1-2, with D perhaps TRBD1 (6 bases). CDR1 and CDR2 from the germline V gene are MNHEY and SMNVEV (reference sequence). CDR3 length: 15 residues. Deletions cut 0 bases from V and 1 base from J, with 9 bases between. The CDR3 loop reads CASSLSTGSNYGYTF. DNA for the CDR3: TGTGCCAGCAGTTTATCAACAGGGAGTAACTATGGCTACACCTTC.

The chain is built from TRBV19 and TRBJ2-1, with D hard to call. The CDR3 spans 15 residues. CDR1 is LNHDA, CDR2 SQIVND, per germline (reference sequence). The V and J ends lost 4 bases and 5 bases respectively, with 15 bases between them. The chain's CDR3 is CASSRSVGNHNEQFF. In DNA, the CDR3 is TGTGCCAGTAGTAGAAGCGTGGGTAATCACAATGAGCAGTTCTTC.

The CDR3 sequence: CSASKREGFFF. The CDR3 DNA reads as TGCAGTGCTAGTAAGCGGGAGGGATTTTTCTTC. The chain employs TRBV20-1 and TRBJ2-1, with TRBD2 identical over 10 bases. Looked up from germline, CDR1 is DFQATT and CDR2 is SNEGSKA (reference sequence). CDR3 length: 11 amino acids. The J segment lost 16 bases and the V segment lost 3 bases, leaving 6 bases of the junction unmatched.

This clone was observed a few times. The CDR3 sequence is CASSLPFDSTYLGYTF. In DNA, the CDR3 is TGTGCCAGCAGTCTACCTTTCGACAGTACCTATCTTGGCTACACCTTC. This chain uses TRBV28 with TRBJ1-2, with D possibly matching TRBD1 (5 bases). This CDR3 contains 16 residues. From germline, CDR1 is MDHEN and CDR2 SYDVKM. Trimming took off 5 bases at V and 7 bases at J, with 23 bases between the two ends.

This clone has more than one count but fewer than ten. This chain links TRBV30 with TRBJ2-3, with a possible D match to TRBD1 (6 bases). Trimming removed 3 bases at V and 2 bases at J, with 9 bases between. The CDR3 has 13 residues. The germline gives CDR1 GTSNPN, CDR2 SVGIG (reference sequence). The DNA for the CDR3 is TGTGCCTGGAGGGGACACCACACAGATACGCAGTATTTT. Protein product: CAWRGHHTDTQYF.

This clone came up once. CDR3 in DNA: TGTGCCTGGAGTGTAATAAGGGTGAGGGGGCATGGCTACACCTTC. The encoded protein is CAWSVIRVRGHGYTF. The J gene is TRBJ1-2, the V gene TRBV30, with TRBD1 matching 7 bases. The CDR3 totals 15 residues. Germline values: CDR1 GTSNPN, CDR2 SVGIG (reference sequence). Losses at the gene ends were 0 bases for V and 6 bases for J; bases not matched to a gene: 10.

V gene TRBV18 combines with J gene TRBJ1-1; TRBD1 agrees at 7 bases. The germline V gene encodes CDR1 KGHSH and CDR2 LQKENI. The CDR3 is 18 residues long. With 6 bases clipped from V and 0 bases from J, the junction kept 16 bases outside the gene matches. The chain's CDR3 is CASSPIGTVFVMNTEAFF. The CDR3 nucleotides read TGTGCCAGCTCTCCGATTGGGACAGTCTTTGTTATGAACACTGAAGCTTTCTTT.